Listed below are T cell receptor beta chains from one sample, sequenced in a study of human T cells and chemical hapten exposure. TCRdb passed the RACE reads through MiXCR, listing each CDR3 protein once. The sample carries under 450,000 distinct CDR3 sequences, under 6.5% recorded once. This material consisted of whole blood, taken in connection with sensitization to the hapten diphenylcyclopropenone (DPC). The receptor source for this set is a young woman with alopecia areata. Some clones in this sample may be carry-over from other donors' samples. CDR3s include the opening cysteine and the closing phenylalanine or tryptophan. Each record gives: CDR3 protein, CDR3 DNA, D gene, clone size, V gene, J gene. D genes are given only for firm matches. The size of a clone is reported for some rows only, either as once, few or many, or as a class for expanded clones.

CDR3aa: CASSQEGPGDNYGYTF; CDR3nt: TGTGCCAGCAGCCAAGAGGGACCGGGGGATAACTATGGCTACACCTTC; d_gene: NA; abundance: few; v_gene: TRBV4-2; j_gene: TRBJ1-2
CDR3aa: CASSYDLGSYEQYF; CDR3nt: TGTGCCAGCAGTTACGATCTGGGGTCCTACGAGCAGTACTTC; d_gene: NA; abundance: NA; v_gene: TRBV6-5; j_gene: TRBJ2-7
CDR3aa: CASSEPGYTYEQYF; CDR3nt: TGTGCCAGCAGTGAACCGGGATATACCTACGAGCAGTACTTC; d_gene: NA; abundance: NA; v_gene: TRBV6-1; j_gene: TRBJ2-7
CDR3aa: CASSLAVTVVTEAFF; CDR3nt: TGTGCCAGCAGCTTAGCGGTCACAGTCGTAACTGAAGCTTTCTTT; d_gene: NA; abundance: many; v_gene: TRBV7-9; j_gene: TRBJ1-1
CDR3aa: CASSSPGGGSETQYF; CDR3nt: TGTGCCAGCAGTTCCCCGGGGGGTGGATCGGAGACCCAGTACTTC; d_gene: TRBD2; abundance: many; v_gene: TRBV27; j_gene: TRBJ2-5
CDR3aa: CASSSRLTDTQYF; CDR3nt: TGTGCTAGCAGCTCGAGGTTGACAGATACGCAGTATTTT; d_gene: NA; abundance: NA; v_gene: TRBV7-7; j_gene: TRBJ2-3
CDR3aa: CASSLGQSGSPLHF; CDR3nt: TGCGCCAGCAGCCTGGGACAGTCAGGTTCACCCCTCCACTTT; d_gene: TRBD1; abundance: many; v_gene: TRBV5-1; j_gene: TRBJ1-6
CDR3aa: CASSLRGGRDSTDTQYF; CDR3nt: TGTGCCAGCAGCTTAAGGGGGGGCAGGGATAGCACAGATACGCAGTATTTT; d_gene: NA; abundance: NA; v_gene: TRBV7-2; j_gene: TRBJ2-3
CDR3aa: CASSVGGSYSTEAFF; CDR3nt: TGTGCCAGCAGCGTAGGGGGCAGCTACTCCACTGAAGCTTTCTTT; d_gene: NA; abundance: many; v_gene: TRBV9; j_gene: TRBJ1-1
CDR3aa: CAISEFGQEAFF; CDR3nt: TGTGCCATCAGTGAGTTCGGGCAGGAAGCTTTCTTT; d_gene: NA; abundance: NA; v_gene: TRBV10-3; j_gene: TRBJ1-1
CDR3aa: CSARDRGTQNSPLHF; CDR3nt: TGCAGTGCTAGAGATCGGGGGACACAAAATTCACCCCTCCACTTT; d_gene: NA; abundance: many; v_gene: TRBV20-1; j_gene: TRBJ1-6
CDR3aa: CASSLKTSSDTQYF; CDR3nt: TGTGCCAGCAGCCTCAAGACTAGCTCAGATACGCAGTATTTT; d_gene: TRBD2; abundance: NA; v_gene: TRBV5-4; j_gene: TRBJ2-3
CDR3aa: CASSYSRFTGGYEQYF; CDR3nt: TGTGCCAGCAGTTACTCGAGGTTCACAGGGGGCTACGAGCAGTACTTC; d_gene: TRBD1; abundance: NA; v_gene: TRBV6-5; j_gene: TRBJ2-7
CDR3aa: CASSRRTISYEQYF; CDR3nt: TGTGCCAGCAGTAGGAGGACGATCTCCTACGAGCAGTACTTC; d_gene: NA; abundance: many; v_gene: TRBV6-2/TRBV6-3; j_gene: TRBJ2-7
CDR3aa: CASSSGQDPYEQYF; CDR3nt: TGTGCCAGCAGTTCAGGACAGGACCCCTACGAGCAGTACTTC; d_gene: TRBD1; abundance: NA; v_gene: TRBV28; j_gene: TRBJ2-7
CDR3aa: CASSSLGAYTLHF; CDR3nt: TGTGCCAGCAGCTCTCTGGGAGCCTACACCCTCCACTTT; d_gene: NA; abundance: NA; v_gene: TRBV7-9; j_gene: TRBJ1-6
CDR3aa: CASSSPPPRSYEQYF; CDR3nt: TGTGCCAGCAGTTCGCCTCCTCCCCGCTCCTACGAGCAGTACTTC; d_gene: NA; abundance: NA; v_gene: TRBV6-2/TRBV6-3; j_gene: TRBJ2-7
CDR3aa: CASSRTGSVNTGELFF; CDR3nt: TGTGCCAGCTCACGGACAGGGAGCGTGAACACCGGGGAGCTGTTTTTT; d_gene: TRBD1; abundance: NA; v_gene: TRBV18; j_gene: TRBJ2-2
CDR3aa: CASSPWGGEAFF; CDR3nt: TGTGCCAGCAGTCCCTGGGGGGGCGAAGCTTTCTTT; d_gene: NA; abundance: many; v_gene: TRBV12-3/TRBV12-4; j_gene: TRBJ1-1
CDR3aa: CASSHLQGRGGWRAQYF; CDR3nt: TGTGCCAGCAGCCACCTTCAAGGGCGGGGGGGTTGGAGGGCCCAGTACTTC; d_gene: TRBD2; abundance: NA; v_gene: TRBV6-5; j_gene: TRBJ2-5